This T cell receptor beta chain appears in the sequencing data of a study of blood T cell repertoires in COVID-19. This clone was picked up a small number of times. This CDR3 has 16 residues. Unmatched junction bases numbered 9, after V lost 4 bases and J lost 5 bases. CDR1 is SGHDN, CDR2 FVKESK, per germline. The data were produced by immunoSEQ multiplex PCR, yet TCRdb's version contains in-frame clones alone and is incomplete. Among 35,000 to 50,000 clones listed, about 85% were seen once. This receptor was obtained from a human donor in a cohort sampled during active COVID-19. Sequences were obtained from peripheral blood. The J gene is TRBJ2-2, the V gene TRBV14; 8 positions match TRBD2. The CDR3 region is CASSRRAGGATGELFF. The CDR3 coding sequence is TGTGCCAGCAGCCGCCGTGCCGGGGGGGCAACCGGGGAGCTGTTTTTT.